The present TCR beta chain was sequenced within a study of blood T cell repertoires in COVID-19. Overall study context: COVID-19 samples collected from the United States, Italy and Spain covered acute and convalescent phases. From T cells, B-cell-depleted T cells, or PBMCs came the material, which was cDNA or gDNA.

Germline V CDR1 and CDR2: MNHNY, SVGAGI (reference sequence). CDR3 length: 14 amino acids. The V gene end was trimmed by 6 bases and the J gene end by 6 bases; junction bases not matched to a gene: 9. As processed by the authors: Amplification from reference gene primers served as the basis for estimated nucleated cell counts. The method was immunoSEQ multiplex PCR; TCRdb's version includes in-frame clones alone and lacks a portion of them. That table supplies the V and J calls and clone size; D and trimming were determined from the DNA. The sample has approximately 200,000 clones; 70% to 85% are singletons.

Sequencing used peripheral blood. The chain couples TRBV6-6 to TRBJ2-3, with 7 positions matching TRBD2. The clonotype comes from a woman aged 25 to 39 with acute or convalescent COVID-19. In DNA form, the CDR3 reads TGTGCCAGCAGCCGTCTAGCGGCGGTCGATACGCAGTATTTT. As protein: CASSRLAAVDTQYF.